This T cell receptor beta chain was identified in a study of STAT3 mutations in large granular lymphocyte leukemia. Libraries were prepared by immunoSEQ multiplex PCR; TCRdb keeps only in-frame clonotypes and omits some of them. The table has tens of thousands of clones, nearly 90% seen once; the top ten hold 0.35% to 0.55%. To note about this clone: Its target is unknown.

Broader study findings: Every T-LGLL patient had at least one immunodominant TCRbeta clonotype.

The CDR3 is made up of 13 amino acids. The germline CDR1 and CDR2 sequences are SGHNT and YYREEE (reference sequence). After removal of 5 bases from V and 3 bases from J, the junction contained 3 bases not matched to a gene. This clonotype originated in a human donor with T large granular lymphocyte leukemia. Some clones in this sample may be carry-over from other donors' samples. The sample taken for sequencing was PBMCs. The chain uses TRBV5-4 and TRBJ2-3; 7 nucleotides line up with TRBD1. CDR3 in amino acids: CASRDRETDTQYF. CDR3 sequence (DNA): TGTGCCAGCAGAGACAGGGAAACAGATACGCAGTATTTT.